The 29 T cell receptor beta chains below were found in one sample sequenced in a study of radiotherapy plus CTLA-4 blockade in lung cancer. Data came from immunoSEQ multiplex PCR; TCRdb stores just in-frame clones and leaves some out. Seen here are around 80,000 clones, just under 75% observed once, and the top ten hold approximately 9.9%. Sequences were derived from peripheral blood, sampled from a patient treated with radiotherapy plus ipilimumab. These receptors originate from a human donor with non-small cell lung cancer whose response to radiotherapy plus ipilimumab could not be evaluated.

The CDR3 protein is CASSFRDSSYNEQFF. The CDR3 DNA is TGTGCCAGCAGCTTCCGGGACAGCTCCTACAATGAGCAGTTCTTC. The chain is built from TRBV5-4 and TRBJ2-1, with 7 bases aligning to TRBD1. J lost 0 bases, V lost 2 bases, and 2 bases had no gene match. The V gene's germline CDR1 is SGHNT and CDR2 YYREEE (reference sequence). The CDR3 is made up of 15 amino acids. Full variable domain (outside the CDR3, taken from reference TRBV5-4 and TRBJ2-1): ETGVTQSPTHLIKTRGQQVTLRCSSQSGHNTVSWYQQALGQGPQFIFQYYREEENGRGNFPPRFSGLQFPNYSSELNVNALELDDSALYLCASSFRDSSYNEQFFGPGTRLTVL.

CDR3 region: CASIRGGVNTEAFF. DNA of the CDR3: TGTGCCAGTATTCGGGGAGGGGTGAACACTGAAGCTTTCTTT. The V call is TRBV19, the J call TRBJ1-1; D might be TRBD1 (5 bases). The CDR3 is 14 amino acids. Germline CDR1 and CDR2: LNHDA and SQIVND (reference sequence). Trimming stripped 7 bases from V and 0 bases from J, with 12 bases between.

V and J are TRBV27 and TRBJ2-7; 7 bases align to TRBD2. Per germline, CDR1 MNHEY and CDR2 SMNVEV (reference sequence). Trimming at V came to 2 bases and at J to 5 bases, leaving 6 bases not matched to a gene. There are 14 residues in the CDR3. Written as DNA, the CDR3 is TGTGCCAGCAGTTTAGCGGCGGGAGTAAACGAGCAGTACTTC. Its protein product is CASSLAAGVNEQYF.

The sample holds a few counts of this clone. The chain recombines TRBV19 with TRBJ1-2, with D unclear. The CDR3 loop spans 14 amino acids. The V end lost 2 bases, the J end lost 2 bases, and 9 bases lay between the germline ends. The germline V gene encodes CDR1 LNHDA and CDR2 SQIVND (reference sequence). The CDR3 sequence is CASSIQTLNYGYTF. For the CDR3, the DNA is TGTGCCAGTAGTATACAGACATTAAACTATGGCTACACCTTC.

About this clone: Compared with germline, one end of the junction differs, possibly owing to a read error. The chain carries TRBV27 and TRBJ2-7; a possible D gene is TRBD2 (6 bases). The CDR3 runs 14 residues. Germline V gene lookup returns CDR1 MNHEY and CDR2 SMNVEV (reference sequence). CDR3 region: CASSIWSGLRELRF. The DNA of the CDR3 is TGTGCCAGCAGTATTTGGTCTGGATTACGGGAGTTGAGGTTC.

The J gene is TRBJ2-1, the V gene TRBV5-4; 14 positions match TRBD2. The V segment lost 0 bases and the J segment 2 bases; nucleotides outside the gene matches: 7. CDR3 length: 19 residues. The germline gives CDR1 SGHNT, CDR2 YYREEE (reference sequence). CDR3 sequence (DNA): TGTGCCAGCAGCTTGGCCGGACTAGCGGGAGGCACTCCCTACAATGAGCAGTTCTTC. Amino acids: CASSLAGLAGGTPYNEQFF.

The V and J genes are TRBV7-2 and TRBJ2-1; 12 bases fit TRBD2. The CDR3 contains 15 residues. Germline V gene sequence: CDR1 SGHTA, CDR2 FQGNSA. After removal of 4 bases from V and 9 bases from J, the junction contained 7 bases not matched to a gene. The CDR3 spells CASSWASGRASEQFF. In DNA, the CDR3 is TGTGCCAGCAGCTGGGCTAGCGGGAGGGCCAGTGAGCAGTTCTTC.

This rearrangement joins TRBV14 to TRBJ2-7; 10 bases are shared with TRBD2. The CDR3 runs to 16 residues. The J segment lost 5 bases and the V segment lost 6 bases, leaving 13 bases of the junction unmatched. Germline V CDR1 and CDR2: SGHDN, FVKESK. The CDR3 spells CASSHLRLAGYDEQYF. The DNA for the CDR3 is TGTGCCAGCAGTCATCTTAGACTAGCGGGTTACGACGAGCAGTACTTC.

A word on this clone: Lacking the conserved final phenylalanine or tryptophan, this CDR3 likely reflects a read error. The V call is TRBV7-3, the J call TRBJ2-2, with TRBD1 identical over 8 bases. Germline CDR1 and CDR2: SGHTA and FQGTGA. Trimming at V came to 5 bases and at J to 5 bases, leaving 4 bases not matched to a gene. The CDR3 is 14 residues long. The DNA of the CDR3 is TGTGCCAGCAGCACGGACAGGGTTACCGGGGAGCTGTTTCTT. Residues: CASSTDRVTGELFL.

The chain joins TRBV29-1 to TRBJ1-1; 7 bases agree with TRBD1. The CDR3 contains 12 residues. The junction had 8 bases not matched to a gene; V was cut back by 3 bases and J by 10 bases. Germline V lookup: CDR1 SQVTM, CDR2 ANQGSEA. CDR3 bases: TGCAGCGTTGAGGAGGGGGCCAAGAGAGCTTTCTTT. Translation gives CSVEEGAKRAFF. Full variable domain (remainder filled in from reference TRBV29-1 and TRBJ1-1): SAVISQKPSRDICQRGTSLTIQCQVDSQVTMMFWYRQQPGQSLTLIATANQGSEATYESGFVIDKFPISRPNLTFSTLTVSNMSPEDSSIYLCSVEEGAKRAFFGQGTRLTVV.

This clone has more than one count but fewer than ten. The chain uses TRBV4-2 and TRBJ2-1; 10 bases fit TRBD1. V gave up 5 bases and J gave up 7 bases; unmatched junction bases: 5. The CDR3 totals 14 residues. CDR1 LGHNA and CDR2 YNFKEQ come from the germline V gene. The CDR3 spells CASSGTGDRNEQFF. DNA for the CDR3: TGTGCCAGCAGCGGGACAGGGGATAGGAATGAGCAGTTCTTC.

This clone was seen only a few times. The CDR3 reads CAWSVTGIPGNQPQHF. The CDR3 DNA is TGTGCCTGGAGTGTGACAGGAATTCCTGGCAATCAGCCCCAGCATTTT. The chain is built from TRBV30 and TRBJ1-5; D perhaps matches TRBD1 (6 bases). From germline, CDR1 is GTSNPN and CDR2 SVGIG (reference sequence). This CDR3 spans 16 amino acids. The V gene lost 0 bases and the J gene lost 2 bases, with 14 bases spanning the gap.

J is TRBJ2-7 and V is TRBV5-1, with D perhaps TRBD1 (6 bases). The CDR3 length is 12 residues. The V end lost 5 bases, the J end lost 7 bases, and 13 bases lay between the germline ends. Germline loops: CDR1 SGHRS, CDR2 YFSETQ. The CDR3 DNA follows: TGCGCCAGCAGACAGGGACGTGGGGAGCAGTACTTC. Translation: CASRQGRGEQYF.

CDR3 nucleotide sequence: TGTGCCAGCAGCTTAGCGCAGGGAGGCCTGAACACTGAAGCTTTCTTT. It specifies CASSLAQGGLNTEAFF. The rearrangement joins TRBV7-8 to TRBJ1-1; tentative D call: TRBD1 (5 bases). CDR3 length equals 16 residues. The V and J ends lost 0 bases and 0 bases respectively, with 11 bases between them. Germline lookup yields CDR1 SGHVS and CDR2 FQNEAQ.

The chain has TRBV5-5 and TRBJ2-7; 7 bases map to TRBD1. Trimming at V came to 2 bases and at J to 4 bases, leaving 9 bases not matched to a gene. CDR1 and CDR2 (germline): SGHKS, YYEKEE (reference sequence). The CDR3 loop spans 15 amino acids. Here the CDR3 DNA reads TGTGCCAGCAGCTTAAAGGGGGCAGATGGGTACGAGCAGTACTTC. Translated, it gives CASSLKGADGYEQYF.

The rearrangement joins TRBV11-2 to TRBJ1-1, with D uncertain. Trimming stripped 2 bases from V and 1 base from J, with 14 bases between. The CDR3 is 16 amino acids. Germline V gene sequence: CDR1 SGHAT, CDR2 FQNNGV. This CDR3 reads CASSLRIVAGNTEAFF. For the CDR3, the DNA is TGTGCCAGCAGCTTAAGGATAGTGGCGGGGAACACTGAAGCTTTCTTT.

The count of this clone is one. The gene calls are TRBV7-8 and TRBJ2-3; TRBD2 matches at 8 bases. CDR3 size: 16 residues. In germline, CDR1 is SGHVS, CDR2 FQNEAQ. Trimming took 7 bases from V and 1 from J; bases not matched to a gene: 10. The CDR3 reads CASTPRAGAGTDTQYF. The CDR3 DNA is TGTGCCAGCACCCCCCGAGCGGGAGCGGGCACAGATACGCAGTATTTT.

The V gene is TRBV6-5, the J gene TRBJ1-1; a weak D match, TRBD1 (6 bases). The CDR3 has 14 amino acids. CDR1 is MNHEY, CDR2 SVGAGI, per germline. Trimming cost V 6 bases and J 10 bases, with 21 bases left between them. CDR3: CASSPGQGSMRAFF. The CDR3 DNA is TGTGCCAGCAGCCCAGGGCAGGGGTCTATGCGAGCTTTCTTT.

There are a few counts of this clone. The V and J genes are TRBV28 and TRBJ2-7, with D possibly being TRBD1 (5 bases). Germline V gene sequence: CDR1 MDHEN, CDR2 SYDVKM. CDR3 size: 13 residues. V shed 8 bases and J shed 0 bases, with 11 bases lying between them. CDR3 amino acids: CASHWGPSYEQYF. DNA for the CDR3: TGTGCCAGCCATTGGGGCCCCTCCTACGAGCAGTACTTC.

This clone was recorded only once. The CDR3 nucleotides read TGTGCCACCAGCGACCGGGACAGGGCATACAATGAGCAGTTCTTC. Its translation: CATSDRDRAYNEQFF. This chain uses TRBV15 with TRBJ2-1; 9 nucleotides align to TRBD1. The CDR3 has 15 residues. Unmatched junction bases numbered 6, after V lost 5 bases and J lost 4 bases. Germline-derived CDR1 and CDR2 are LNHNV and YYDKDF (reference sequence).

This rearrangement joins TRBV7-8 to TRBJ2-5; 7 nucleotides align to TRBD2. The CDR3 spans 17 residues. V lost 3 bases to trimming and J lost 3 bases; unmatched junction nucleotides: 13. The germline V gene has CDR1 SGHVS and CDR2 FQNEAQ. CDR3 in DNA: TGTGCCAGCAGCTTTAGCCGAACGAGGGCGGGGGAAGAGACCCAGTACTTC. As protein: CASSFSRTRAGEETQYF.

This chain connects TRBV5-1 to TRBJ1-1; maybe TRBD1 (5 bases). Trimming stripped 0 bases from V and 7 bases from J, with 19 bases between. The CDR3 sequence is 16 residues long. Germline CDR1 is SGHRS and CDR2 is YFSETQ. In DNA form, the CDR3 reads TGCGCCAGCAGCTTGGCCAGTGGAAGGGGTTCCTTTGAAGCTTTCTTT. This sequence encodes CASSLASGRGSFEAFF.

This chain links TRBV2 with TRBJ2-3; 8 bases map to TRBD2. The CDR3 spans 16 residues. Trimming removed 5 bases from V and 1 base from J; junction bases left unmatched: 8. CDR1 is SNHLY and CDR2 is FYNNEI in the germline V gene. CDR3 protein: CASSLAGNVGTDTQYF. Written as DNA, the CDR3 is TGTGCCAGCAGTTTAGCGGGGAACGTAGGCACAGATACGCAGTATTTT.

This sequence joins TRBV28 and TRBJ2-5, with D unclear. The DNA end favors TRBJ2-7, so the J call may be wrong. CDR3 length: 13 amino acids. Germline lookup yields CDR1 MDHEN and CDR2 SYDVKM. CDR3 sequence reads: CASSLFGYYEQYF. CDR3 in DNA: TGTGCCAGCAGTTTATTTGGGTACTACGAGCAGTACTTC.

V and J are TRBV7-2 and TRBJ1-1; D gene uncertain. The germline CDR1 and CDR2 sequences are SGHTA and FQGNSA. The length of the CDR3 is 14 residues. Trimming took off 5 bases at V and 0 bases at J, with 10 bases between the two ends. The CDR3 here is CASSPQWLNTEAFF. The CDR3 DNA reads TGTGCCAGCAGCCCCCAGTGGTTGAACACTGAAGCTTTCTTT.

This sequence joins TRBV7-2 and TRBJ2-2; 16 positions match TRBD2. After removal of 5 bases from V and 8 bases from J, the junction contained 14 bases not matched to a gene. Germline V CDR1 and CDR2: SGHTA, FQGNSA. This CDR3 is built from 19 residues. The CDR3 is CASSPWGGTSGGAEGELFF. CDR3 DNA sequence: TGTGCCAGCAGCCCCTGGGGCGGGACTAGCGGGGGGGCCGAAGGGGAGCTGTTTTTT.

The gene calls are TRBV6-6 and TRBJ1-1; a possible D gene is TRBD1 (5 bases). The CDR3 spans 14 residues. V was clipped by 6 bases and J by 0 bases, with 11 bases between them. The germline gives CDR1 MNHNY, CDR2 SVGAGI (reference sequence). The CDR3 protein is CASRQGSMNTEAFF. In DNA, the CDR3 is TGTGCCAGCAGGCAGGGTTCCATGAACACTGAAGCTTTCTTT.

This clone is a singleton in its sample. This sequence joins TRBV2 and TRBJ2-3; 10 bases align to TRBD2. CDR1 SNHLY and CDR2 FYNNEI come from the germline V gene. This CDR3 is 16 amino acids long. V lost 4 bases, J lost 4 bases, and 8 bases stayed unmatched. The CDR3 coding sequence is TGTGCCAGCAGTGGACAAGCGGGGGGGTTCGCAGATACGCAGTATTTT. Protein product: CASSGQAGGFADTQYF.

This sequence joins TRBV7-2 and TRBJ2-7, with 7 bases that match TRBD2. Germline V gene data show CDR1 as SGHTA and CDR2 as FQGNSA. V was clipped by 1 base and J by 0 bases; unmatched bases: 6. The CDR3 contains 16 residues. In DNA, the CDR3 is TGTGCCAGCAGCTTAGGGCGGCGGGAGAACTCCTACGAGCAGTACTTC. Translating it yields CASSLGRRENSYEQYF.